Described below is a single TCR beta chain sequence and its context. Its antigen is not identified. The CDR3 covers 16 residues. Per germline, CDR1 MNHNY and CDR2 SVGAGI (reference sequence). V was clipped by 0 bases and J by 5 bases, with 14 bases between them. The sample belongs to a study of TIL therapy for anti-PD-1-resistant metastatic lung cancer. The wider study: Tumors carried a median about 1.5 non-synonymous mutations per megabase.

Study results and caveats: TIL cultures after expansion showed higher clonality and lower diversity than baseline tumor (median about 6% vs 30%). Many TIL product clones were absent from baseline tumor, suggesting clonal contraction.

The time point here: pre-treatment sample, taken before nivolumab and TIL therapy. Tumor tissue came from excised metastases, mostly pleural nodules or supraclavicular lymph nodes. Patients were adults with stage 4 NSCLC. Sequencing used immunoSEQ v3. Libraries were prepared by immunoSEQ multiplex PCR; TCRdb keeps only in-frame clonotypes and omits some of them. The sample records under 8,000 clones, about 66% being singletons. Source: tumor tissue, taken at baseline. The rearrangement links TRBV6-6 to TRBJ1-5; perhaps TRBD1 as D (6 bases). The sequence came from a person between 30 and 79 years old with non-small cell lung cancer. Here the CDR3 DNA reads TGTGCCAGCAGTTACTCGGGCACAGGGATTCATCAGCCCCAGCATTTT. This sequence encodes CASSYSGTGIHQPQHF.